Sequencing of this T cell receptor (beta chain) was carried out in a study of T-cell reconstitution after alpha-beta-depleted transplantation in children. Worth noting for this clonotype: Its antigen is undetermined. Possible read error: a much larger clone is one base away.

The authors prepared the TCRbeta library with unique molecular identifiers. TCRdb re-called the PCR reads through MiXCR, storing one row per CDR3 protein. The sample lists about 300,000 distinct CDR3 sequences; roughly 7.8% were seen once. V was clipped by 6 bases and J by 2 bases, with 14 bases between them. Germline V gives CDR1 SGHVS, CDR2 FQNEAQ. The CDR3 covers 15 residues. General observations from the study: T-cell counts and diversity at one year post-transplant came mainly from newly produced T cells. It was reported that alpha-beta T cells came from several hundred expanded graft clones (about two months after transplant). At day 60, the high TCRbeta diversity found in some patients originated from recipient T cells and thymic progenitors that had survived.

The genes are TRBV7-8 and TRBJ1-3; possible D gene TRBD1, 6 bases. The source of this sequence is a female patient between 2 and 15 years old who had a stem cell transplant for Fanconi anemia, so the T cells may come from the graft donor. The input for sequencing was peripheral blood, taken 360 days after TCRalphabeta/CD19-depleted stem cell transplant. CDR3 bases: TGTGCCAGCAGTTCGACCGGGACAACTGGAAACACCATATATTTT. Protein product: CASSSTGTTGNTIYF.